This TCR beta chain originates from a study of cytomegalovirus exposure and HLA in healthy donors. The study, taken as a whole, reports: Across donors, presence/absence analyses took sequencing depth to be roughly uniform. In vitro work confirmed that a few CMV-associated chains recognize CMV antigens. As a later analysis showed, a missense DCLRE1C variant was linked to trimming of TCR beta V- and J-genes.

CDR3 length equals 12 residues. The V and J ends lost 3 bases and 0 bases respectively, with 3 bases between them. The V gene's germline CDR1 is SGDLS and CDR2 YYNGEE. To note about this clone: The antigen is unknown.

60 Vbeta and 13 Jbeta primers were used in PCR. Libraries were prepared by immunoSEQ multiplex PCR; TCRdb keeps only in-frame clonotypes and omits some of them. The sample has about 160,000 clones; around 79% are singletons. The study sampled nominally healthy donors, though unrecorded immune exposures were likely. This sequence was found in a woman between 35 and 50 years old in good health and CMV-seronegative. The chain links TRBV9 to TRBJ1-2, with no clear D. The specimen was PBMCs. CDR3 nucleotides: TGTGCCAGCAGCGCCACTAACTATGGCTACACCTTC. This translates into CASSATNYGYTF. The variable domain in full, completed from reference TRBV9 and TRBJ1-2, reads DSGVTQTPKHLITATGQRVTLRCSPRSGDLSVYWYQQSLDQGLQFLIQYYNGEERAKGNILERFSAQQFPDLHSELNLSSLELGDSALYFCASSATNYGYTFGSGTRLTVV.